A single sample gave rise to the 30 T cell receptor beta chains below, sequenced in a study of T cells of healthy individuals. In TCRdb, the 5' RACE reads were re-called with MiXCR into one record per CDR3 protein. In the table there are 40,000 to 65,000 distinct CDR3 sequences, over 12% of which are singletons. Every receptor here comes from a human donor in good health.

J is TRBJ2-7 and V is TRBV4-3; D possibly matches TRBD1 or TRBD2 (6 bases each). The CDR3 length is 14 residues. V shed 2 bases and J shed 7 bases, with 15 bases lying between them. Germline-derived CDR1 and CDR2 are LGHNA and YSLEER. CDR3 nucleotides: TGCGCCAGCAGCCAAAAGTCGGGGGCGAGTGAGCAGTACTTC. Translating it yields CASSQKSGASEQYF.

In this sample, this clonotype turned up many times. The chain links TRBV7-2 to TRBJ1-2, with D possibly being TRBD1 (5 bases). The CDR3 is 15 amino acids. The germline gives CDR1 SGHTA, CDR2 FQGNSA. Trimming removed 3 bases from V and 0 bases from J, with 11 bases in between. The CDR3 reads CASSFISQANYGYTF. In nucleotides, the CDR3 is TGTGCCAGCAGCTTTATATCACAGGCTAACTATGGCTACACCTTC. Using reference TRBV7-2 and TRBJ1-2 for the parts outside the CDR3, the full variable domain is GAGVSQSPSNKVTEKGKDVELRCDPISGHTALYWYRQSLGQGLEFLIYFQGNSAPDKSGLPSDRFSAERTGGSVSTLTIQRTQQEDSAVYLCASSFISQANYGYTFGSGTRLTVV.

The rearrangement uses TRBV20-1 and TRBJ2-3; no firm D call. Trimming cost V 3 bases and J 7 bases, with 11 bases left between them. CDR3 length equals 12 residues. CDR1 is DFQATT, CDR2 SNEGSKA, per germline (reference sequence). The CDR3 here is CSASPWANTQYF. The DNA of the CDR3 is TGCAGTGCTAGTCCCTGGGCCAATACGCAGTATTTT.

The rearrangement uses TRBV6-5 and TRBJ2-7; the D gene is possibly TRBD2 (6 bases). CDR3 size: 15 residues. Trimming shortened V by 6 bases and J by 1 base, and 16 bases separated the two germline ends. Germline V gene lookup returns CDR1 MNHEY and CDR2 SVGAGI. The CDR3 DNA is TGTGCCAGCAGCTCGGGGCTAGCGATTTCCTACGAGCAGTACTTC. Translated, it gives CASSSGLAISYEQYF.

The V and J genes are TRBV20-1 and TRBJ1-4; no firm D call. CDR3 size: 16 residues. V was cut by 2 bases and J by 5 bases, with 18 bases left in between. Germline V gene data show CDR1 as DFQATT and CDR2 as SNEGSKA (reference sequence). The CDR3 coding sequence is TGCAGTGCTAGAAGTGTATCGACCCTGAGGAATGAAAAACTGTTTTTT. Its translation is CSARSVSTLRNEKLFF.

In its sample, this clonotype was seen many times. This chain links TRBV5-4 with TRBJ2-3; the match to TRBD2 covers 12 bases. V dropped 3 bases and J dropped 4; count of bases not matched to a gene: 12. Germline assignment: CDR1 SGHNT and CDR2 YYREEE (reference sequence). CDR3 length: 18 residues. The CDR3 DNA reads as TGTGCCAGCAGCTACGGACTAGCGGGACTTGGGGTTTCAGATACGCAGTATTTT. This codes for CASSYGLAGLGVSDTQYF.

The chain has TRBV24-1 and TRBJ2-3, with TRBD2 as a possible D gene (6 bases). The V and J ends lost 0 bases and 0 bases respectively, with 12 bases between them. In germline, CDR1 is KGHDR, CDR2 SFDVKD. This CDR3 spans 17 amino acids. CDR3 nucleotide sequence: TGTGCCACCAGTGATTTGAAGCCTAGCGAGAGCACAGATACGCAGTATTTT. Its translation is CATSDLKPSESTDTQYF.

This clonotype was detected ten times or more. The V and J genes are TRBV13 and TRBJ2-1, with TRBD1 identical over 7 bases. This CDR3 comprises 15 residues. The V segment lost 3 bases and the J segment 0 bases; nucleotides outside the gene matches: 2. Germline V gives CDR1 PRHDT, CDR2 FYEKMQ (reference sequence). The CDR3 reads CASSFRDSSYNEQFF. The CDR3 DNA is TGTGCCAGCAGCTTCCGGGACAGCTCCTACAATGAGCAGTTCTTC.

The rearrangement uses TRBV7-3 and TRBJ2-3; D gene uncertain. Trimming took 2 bases from V and 5 from J, leaving 11 bases between them. From germline, CDR1 is SGHTA and CDR2 FQGTGA. The CDR3 has 14 residues. The CDR3 region is CASSLGPGEDTQYF. The CDR3 nucleotides read TGTGCCAGCAGCTTAGGACCAGGCGAAGATACGCAGTATTTT.

There are a few counts of this clonotype. The V gene is TRBV6-1, the J gene TRBJ2-5, with D perhaps assigned TRBD1 or TRBD2 (7 bases each). Germline CDR1 reads MNHNS; CDR2 reads SASEGT. The CDR3 totals 15 residues. Trimming removed 4 bases from V and 6 bases from J, with 18 bases in between. The DNA of the CDR3 is TGTGCCAGCAGTGGGGCGGGGGTTAGGGGGCAGACCCAGTACTTC. It yields the protein CASSGAGVRGQTQYF.

CDR3 residues: CASSDHRGGTYEQYF. The CDR3 DNA sequence: TGTGCCAGCAGTGATCACAGGGGGGGTACCTACGAGCAGTACTTC. The chain is built from TRBV6-1 and TRBJ2-7, with D maybe TRBD1 (8 bases). Germline V gives CDR1 MNHNS, CDR2 SASEGT. The V end lost 3 bases, the J end lost 2 bases, and 14 bases lay between the germline ends. The CDR3 totals 15 residues.

This chain links TRBV7-2 with TRBJ2-7; TRBD2 is a possible D gene (6 bases). This CDR3 has 14 amino acids. V was pared by 3 bases and J by 3 bases, with 12 bases between. Germline CDR1 is SGHTA and CDR2 is FQGNSA. The CDR3 nucleotides are TGTGCCAGCAGCTTGGGCGGGGATAGCTACGAGCAGTACTTC. Translating it yields CASSLGGDSYEQYF. Looking up the rest from reference TRBV7-2 and TRBJ2-7 gives the full variable domain: GAGVSQSPSNKVTEKGKDVELRCDPISGHTALYWYRQSLGQGLEFLIYFQGNSAPDKSGLPSDRFSAERTGGSVSTLTIQRTQQEDSAVYLCASSLGGDSYEQYFGPGTRLTVT.

The chain recombines TRBV11-2 with TRBJ1-5; the D is unclear. Deletions cut 1 base from V and 4 bases from J, with 11 bases between. Germline CDR1 and CDR2: SGHAT and FQNNGV. This CDR3 is built from 15 residues. In DNA, the CDR3 is TGTGCCAGCAGCTTAGGGCCCGGTGGGAATCAGCCCCAGCATTTT. Protein product: CASSLGPGGNQPQHF.

This clonotype was counted once. The chain employs TRBV18 and TRBJ2-1, with D perhaps TRBD2 (7 bases). The germline V and J ends were trimmed by 5 bases and 2 bases, with 10 bases remaining between them. This CDR3 contains 14 residues. Germline CDR1 reads KGHSH; CDR2 reads LQKENI. Here the CDR3 reads CASSAGATYNEQFF. The CDR3 region has the DNA TGTGCCAGCTCAGCGGGGGCCACCTACAATGAGCAGTTCTTC.

The chain combines TRBV21-1 with TRBJ2-7; TRBD2 is the table's D call and was not checked against the DNA. TRBV21-1 is an annotated pseudogene. The CDR3 is made up of 14 amino acids. CDR3 in DNA: TGTGCCAGCAGCATGAGACTAGTCTCCTACGAGCAGTACTTC. This codes for CASSMRLVSYEQYF.

This clonotype was seen more than once but under ten times. This chain joins TRBV6-2 or TRBV6-3 and TRBJ1-1; D possibly corresponds to TRBD1 (6 bases). Looked up from germline, CDR1 is MNHEY and CDR2 is SVGEGT. V was shortened by 2 bases and J by 6 bases, with 10 bases between the two germline ends. The CDR3 spans 13 residues. CDR3: CASSYRGAAEAFF. In DNA form, the CDR3 reads TGTGCCAGCAGTTACCGGGGGGCCGCTGAAGCTTTCTTT.

This clonotype was recorded many times. The chain has TRBV6-2 or TRBV6-3 and TRBJ2-5; TRBD2 might be the D (5 bases). This CDR3 has 15 amino acids. V lost 2 bases and J lost 2, with 12 bases in between. CDR1 MNHEY and CDR2 SVGEGT come from the germline V gene. The CDR3 region has the DNA TGTGCCAGCAGTTACGGACTTCAGACTCAAGAGACCCAGTACTTC. It encodes CASSYGLQTQETQYF.

The chain employs TRBV7-3 and TRBJ2-2, with 9 bases lining up with TRBD2. Germline V lookup: CDR1 SGHTA, CDR2 FQGTGA. The V gene end was trimmed by 7 bases and the J gene end by 4 bases; junction bases not matched to a gene: 10. This CDR3 is 16 amino acids long. Here the CDR3 reads CASTPAGAGGTGELFF. The CDR3 bases are TGTGCCAGCACCCCCGCAGGAGCGGGGGGCACCGGGGAGCTGTTTTTT.

This clonotype was seen a handful of times. V gene TRBV12-3 or TRBV12-4 combines with J gene TRBJ1-4; 9 nucleotides agree with TRBD1. V was clipped by 6 bases and J by 5 bases; unmatched bases: 4. This CDR3 comprises 14 residues. Written as DNA, the CDR3 is TGTGCCAGCAGCCGGACAGGGGAAAATGAAAAACTGTTTTTT. Protein sequence: CASSRTGENEKLFF.

This clonotype was found many times. The chain employs TRBV6-5 and TRBJ2-7; maybe TRBD2 (6 bases). The V and J ends lost 6 bases and 3 bases respectively, with 18 bases between them. This CDR3 is 15 amino acids long. CDR1 and CDR2 from the germline V gene are MNHEY and SVGAGI. This chain's CDR3 is CASRGGDSEIYEQYF. In DNA form, the CDR3 reads TGTGCCAGCAGGGGAGGAGATTCAGAAATCTACGAGCAGTACTTC.

The sample holds many counts of this clonotype. V is TRBV29-1 and J is TRBJ2-1; TRBD2 matches at 12 bases. The CDR3 loop spans 16 amino acids. CDR1 is SQVTM and CDR2 is ANQGSEA in the germline V gene. V was pared by 5 bases and J by 8 bases, with 13 bases of the junction left unmatched. This CDR3 reads CSVRGLAGLSGHEQFF. For the CDR3, the DNA is TGCAGCGTTAGAGGACTAGCGGGATTATCGGGGCATGAGCAGTTCTTC.

Note on this clonotype: A read error may be the cause here, since a much bigger clone is one base away. The chain recombines TRBV20-1 with TRBJ1-6, with D uncertain. Germline V gene sequence: CDR1 DFQATT, CDR2 SNEGSKA (reference sequence). This CDR3 is 14 amino acids long. The CDR3 reads CSARDSQANSPLNF. The CDR3 nucleotides read TGCAGTGCTAGAGACAGTCAGGCTAATTCACCCCTCAACTTT.

The rearrangement links TRBV10-3 to TRBJ1-1; no clear D. Trimming shortened V by 3 bases and J by 1 base, and 9 bases separated the two germline ends. The length of the CDR3 is 14 residues. The germline CDR1 and CDR2 sequences are ENHRY and SYGVKD. The CDR3 nucleotides are TGTGCCATCAGTGAAGGGCACCAGAACACTGAAGCTTTCTTT. Translation gives CAISEGHQNTEAFF.

This clonotype was counted at least ten times. This sequence joins TRBV9 and TRBJ2-1; no definite D call. This CDR3 spans 14 amino acids. The germline V gene encodes CDR1 SGDLS and CDR2 YYNGEE. Trimming removed 4 bases at V and 8 bases at J, with 16 bases between. The CDR3 sequence is CASSRSGPAHEQFF. DNA of the CDR3: TGTGCCAGCAGCAGATCCGGTCCCGCCCATGAGCAGTTCTTC.

This clonotype was counted at least ten times. The J gene is TRBJ1-5, the V gene TRBV12-3 or TRBV12-4, with TRBD1 matching 7 bases. After removal of 8 bases from V and 0 bases from J, the junction contained 7 bases not matched to a gene. CDR3 length: 15 amino acids. The CDR3 region is CASSTYRGSNQPQHF. CDR3 bases: TGTGCCAGCTCCACCTACAGGGGTAGCAATCAGCCCCAGCATTTT.

On this clonotype itself: It may be a read error: a sequence one base away is much more abundant. CDR3 sequence: CASSDTGSPYNEQLF. The CDR3 bases are TGTGCCAGCAGTGATACCGGGAGCCCCTACAATGAGCAGTTATTC. The J gene is TRBJ2-1, the V gene TRBV6-2 or TRBV6-3; D is perhaps TRBD2 (6 bases). The CDR3 consists of 15 residues. CDR1 and CDR2 from the germline V gene are MNHEY and SVGEGT.

This sequence joins TRBV2 and TRBJ2-3; D unresolved. CDR1 is SNHLY, CDR2 FYNNEI, per germline. V lost 9 bases and J 3 bases, leaving 19 bases between the germline ends. The CDR3 has 15 residues. CDR3 in amino acids: CASMPGRAVTDTQYF. As DNA, the CDR3 is TGTGCCAGTATGCCGGGTCGGGCGGTGACAGATACGCAGTATTTT.

The sample holds many counts of this clonotype. This chain joins TRBV20-1 and TRBJ1-1; unclear D gene. Trimming shortened V by 2 bases and J by 2 bases, and 12 bases separated the two germline ends. The V gene's germline CDR1 is DFQATT and CDR2 SNEGSKA (reference sequence). The CDR3 is 14 residues long. The chain's CDR3 is CSARNPTDNTEAFF. The CDR3 DNA reads TGCAGTGCTAGAAACCCAACAGACAACACTGAAGCTTTCTTT.

This clonotype was seen many times. This chain uses TRBV7-2 with TRBJ2-7; TRBD1 is a possible D gene (5 bases). Germline V gives CDR1 SGHTA, CDR2 FQGNSA. Trimming pared 5 bases from V and 2 bases from J, leaving 13 bases between. This CDR3 is built from 14 residues. The CDR3 here is CASSPRQGPYEQYF. Here the CDR3 DNA reads TGTGCCAGCAGCCCCCGGCAGGGCCCCTACGAGCAGTACTTC.

This sequence joins TRBV10-3 and TRBJ1-5; D unresolved. The V and J ends lost 4 bases and 5 bases respectively, with 6 bases between them. Germline CDR1 ENHRY, CDR2 SYGVKD. This CDR3 has 12 residues. The CDR3 here is CAISGVDQPQHF. The CDR3 DNA reads TGTGCCATCAGTGGCGTAGATCAGCCCCAGCATTTT.